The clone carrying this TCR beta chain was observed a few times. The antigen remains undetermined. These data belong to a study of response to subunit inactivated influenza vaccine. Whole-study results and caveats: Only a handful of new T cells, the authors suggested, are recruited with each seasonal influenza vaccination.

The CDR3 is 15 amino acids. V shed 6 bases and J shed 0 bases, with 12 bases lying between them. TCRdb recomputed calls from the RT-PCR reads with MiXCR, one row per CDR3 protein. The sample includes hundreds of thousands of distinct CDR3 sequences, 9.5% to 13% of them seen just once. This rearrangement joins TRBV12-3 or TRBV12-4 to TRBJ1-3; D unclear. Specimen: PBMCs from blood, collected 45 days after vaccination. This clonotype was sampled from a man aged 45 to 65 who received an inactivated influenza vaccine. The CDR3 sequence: CASRDTASSGNTIYF. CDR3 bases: TGTGCCAGCAGAGACACAGCGAGCTCTGGAAACACCATATATTTT.